One sample yielded the 26 T cell receptor beta chains listed below, sequenced in a study of shared T cell receptors in the human thymus. Using immunoSEQ multiplex PCR, the repertoire was profiled, and TCRdb retains in-frame clones only, with some absent. The sample lists roughly 550,000 clones; about four fifths were seen once. The sample was also linked to a second study, of human thymus T cells.

The sample consisted of thymocytes. These receptors came from a boy under three years old with a congenital heart defect.

The rearrangement links TRBV4-1 to TRBJ2-7; TRBD1 matches 7 bases. CDR1 and CDR2 (germline): MGHRA, YSYEKL. The CDR3 runs 14 residues. V lost 5 bases to trimming and J lost 0 bases; unmatched junction nucleotides: 4. CDR3: CASSAHRGSYEQYF. CDR3 DNA: TGCGCCAGCAGCGCTCACAGGGGCTCCTACGAGCAGTACTTC.

The chain joins TRBV6-1 to TRBJ2-7; TRBD1 matches at 7 bases. The germline gives CDR1 MNHNS, CDR2 SASEGT. This CDR3 is 12 amino acids long. V trimming: 3 bases; J trimming: 9 bases; junction bases outside the gene matches: 5. DNA of the CDR3: TGTGCCAGCAGTGACTGGACAGGTAGGCAGTACTTC. Translation: CASSDWTGRQYF.

This rearrangement joins TRBV5-5 to TRBJ1-1; 8 bases agree with TRBD1. Trimming removed 4 bases from V and 4 bases from J; junction bases left unmatched: 6. CDR1 is SGHKS and CDR2 is YYEKEE in the germline V gene (reference sequence). The CDR3 covers 14 residues. DNA for the CDR3: TGTGCCAGCAGCCGAGGACAGGGTCTCACTGAAGCTTTCTTT. Its translation is CASSRGQGLTEAFF. The whole variable domain, filled in from reference TRBV5-5 and TRBJ1-1, reads DAGVTQSPTHLIKTRGQQVTLRCSPISGHKSVSWYQQVLGQGPQFIFQYYEKEERGRGNFPDRFSARQFPNYSSELNVNALLLGDSALYLCASSRGQGLTEAFFGQGTRLTVV.

This chain joins TRBV4-3 and TRBJ2-5; 14 bases line up with TRBD2. The J segment lost 4 bases and the V segment lost 1 base, leaving 17 bases of the junction unmatched. Germline V lookup: CDR1 LGHNA, CDR2 YSLEER. The CDR3 extends over 21 amino acids. The CDR3 region is CASSQVGGTSGRRGGRETQYF. The CDR3 nucleotides are TGCGCCAGCAGCCAAGTCGGGGGGACTAGCGGGAGAAGAGGGGGTCGAGAGACCCAGTACTTC.

This clone was counted only a few times. This chain uses TRBV18 with TRBJ2-2; 9 positions match TRBD1. J lost 5 bases, V lost 3 bases, and 7 bases had no gene match. The CDR3 runs 16 residues. Looked up from germline, CDR1 is KGHSH and CDR2 is LQKENI. CDR3 region: CASSPNPGTGTGELFF. The CDR3 coding sequence is TGTGCCAGCTCACCTAACCCCGGGACAGGGACCGGGGAGCTGTTTTTT.

Only a few counts were recorded for this clone. The rearrangement links TRBV4-3 to TRBJ2-7; no clear D gene. The CDR3 has 14 amino acids. Trimming shortened V by 1 base and J by 0 bases, and 7 bases separated the two germline ends. Germline-derived CDR1 and CDR2 are LGHNA and YSLEER. DNA for the CDR3: TGCGCCAGCAGCCAAGCGGTCTCCTCCTACGAGCAGTACTTC. Translated, it gives CASSQAVSSYEQYF.

This clone was found a few times. The genes are TRBV25-1 and TRBJ1-2; the D is unclear. The V and J ends lost 7 bases and 8 bases respectively, with 11 bases between them. The CDR3 sequence is 11 residues long. Germline V gene lookup returns CDR1 MGHDK and CDR2 SYGVNS. The chain's CDR3 is CASTEGRGYTF. The CDR3 coding sequence is TGTGCCAGCACAGAGGGCCGGGGCTACACCTTC.

The V gene is TRBV18, the J gene TRBJ1-1; 7 bases match TRBD1. In germline, CDR1 is KGHSH, CDR2 LQKENI. V shed 0 bases, J shed 2 bases, and the junction held 3 bases outside the gene matches. This CDR3 comprises 15 residues. The CDR3 region is CASSPPGQPNTEAFF. Written as DNA, the CDR3 is TGTGCCAGCTCACCACCGGGACAGCCCAACACTGAAGCTTTCTTT.

The chain employs TRBV15 and TRBJ2-7; TRBD2 might be the D (7 bases). The CDR3 spans 15 residues. V was pared by 0 bases and J by 6 bases, with 15 bases between. CDR1 and CDR2 (germline): LNHNV, YYDKDF (reference sequence). The chain's CDR3 is CATSREGRGDIEQYF. CDR3 coding DNA: TGTGCCACCAGCAGAGAAGGGAGGGGGGATATCGAGCAGTACTTC.

The J gene is TRBJ1-2, the V gene TRBV6-4, with unresolved D. Trimming left V 2 bases short and J 2 bases short, with 12 bases between. CDR1 is MRHNA and CDR2 is SNTAGT in the germline V gene. The CDR3 contains 15 residues. The CDR3 bases are TGTGCCAGCAGTGACCCGGCGGGCTGGAACTATGGCTACACCTTC. It translates to CASSDPAGWNYGYTF.

This sequence joins TRBV12-5 and TRBJ1-1, with TRBD1 matching over 7 bases. The V and J ends lost 4 bases and 0 bases, in that order; junction bases with no gene match: 8. Looked up from germline, CDR1 is LGHNT and CDR2 is FRNRAP. This CDR3 has 16 residues. The CDR3 sequence is CASGSSTGAMNTEAFF. In DNA form, the CDR3 reads TGTGCTAGTGGTTCTTCCACAGGGGCCATGAACACTGAAGCTTTCTTT.

This clone was counted once. The chain combines TRBV27 with TRBJ1-1; TRBD1 might be the D (5 bases). Trimming removed 4 bases from V and 2 bases from J, with 11 bases in between. The length of the CDR3 is 14 residues. Germline lookup yields CDR1 MNHEY and CDR2 SMNVEV (reference sequence). CDR3: CASSSGLLNTEAFF. CDR3 bases: TGTGCCAGCAGTTCAGGGCTCCTTAACACTGAAGCTTTCTTT.

CDR3 nucleotides: TGTGCCAGCAGTTTGGCGGGACTGGCCACCGGGGAGCTGTTTTTT. It yields the protein CASSLAGLATGELFF. The V call is TRBV27, the J call TRBJ2-2; TRBD2 is a possible D gene (6 bases). The ends were cut back, 3 bases at V and 4 bases at J, with 12 bases in the middle. The CDR3 sequence is 15 residues long. Germline V lookup: CDR1 MNHEY, CDR2 SMNVEV (reference sequence).

This chain links TRBV29-1 with TRBJ2-1; 12 bases align to TRBD2. Trimming took 6 bases from V and 6 from J; bases not matched to a gene: 6. The CDR3 extends over 14 amino acids. The germline gives CDR1 SQVTM, CDR2 ANQGSEA. The CDR3 here is CSVGLAGMFNEQFF. In DNA form, the CDR3 reads TGCAGCGTCGGACTAGCGGGGATGTTCAATGAGCAGTTCTTC.

This chain connects TRBV2 to TRBJ1-2; maybe TRBD1 (5 bases). The CDR3 sequence is 13 residues long. Trimming took off 2 bases at V and 4 bases at J, with 8 bases between the two ends. CDR1 and CDR2 from the germline V gene are SNHLY and FYNNEI. The CDR3 is CASSEWTPYGYTF. CDR3 DNA: TGTGCCAGCAGTGAATGGACACCCTATGGCTACACCTTC. The whole variable domain, filled in from reference TRBV2 and TRBJ1-2, reads EPEVTQTPSHQVTQMGQEVILRCVPISNHLYFYWYRQILGQKVEFLVSFYNNEISEKSEIFDDQFSVERPDGSNFTLKIRSTKLEDSAMYFCASSEWTPYGYTFGSGTRLTVV.

The rearrangement links TRBV11-2 to TRBJ2-3, with D perhaps matching TRBD2 (6 bases). CDR1 is SGHAT, CDR2 FQNNGV, per germline. This CDR3 contains 18 residues. V was cut by 5 bases and J by 0 bases, with 21 bases left in between. The CDR3: CASSLDPGLNSSTDTQYF. The CDR3 DNA is TGTGCCAGCAGCCTGGATCCGGGACTGAACTCTAGCACAGATACGCAGTATTTT.

The rearrangement uses TRBV4-2 and TRBJ2-3; the match to TRBD2 covers 10 bases. Germline V CDR1 and CDR2: LGHNA, YNFKEQ. The CDR3 is 16 residues long. The V and J ends lost 3 bases and 1 base, in that order; junction bases with no gene match: 4. CDR3 loop: CASSQRTSGCTDTQYF. CDR3 bases: TGTGCCAGCAGCCAGAGGACTAGCGGATGCACAGATACGCAGTATTTT.

V is TRBV10-3 and J is TRBJ2-1; TRBD2 aligns across 8 bases. The CDR3 is 13 amino acids. V gave up 2 bases and J gave up 8 bases; unmatched junction bases: 2. From germline, CDR1 is ENHRY and CDR2 SYGVKD. CDR3 sequence (DNA): TGTGCCATCAGTGAGAGCGGGAGCTATGAGCAGTTCTTC. It translates to CAISESGSYEQFF.

The chain couples TRBV19 to TRBJ2-1; D not resolved. The CDR3 runs 17 residues. V was shortened by 9 bases and J by 4 bases, with 25 bases between the two germline ends. Looked up from germline, CDR1 is LNHDA and CDR2 is SQIVND (reference sequence). CDR3 sequence: CASSPAHAAPPYNEQFF. The CDR3, as DNA: TGTGCCAGCTCCCCAGCCCACGCGGCCCCCCCTTACAATGAGCAGTTCTTC. The full variable domain, rest sourced from reference TRBV19 and TRBJ2-1, is DGGITQSPKYLFRKEGQNVTLSCEQNLNHDAMYWYRQDPGQGLRLIYYSQIVNDFQKGDIAEGYSVSREKKESFPLTVTSAQKNPTAFYLCASSPAHAAPPYNEQFFGPGTRLTVL.

The V gene is TRBV7-9, the J gene TRBJ2-7; 7 bases are a match to TRBD1. The CDR3 loop spans 14 amino acids. CDR1 is SEHNR and CDR2 is FQNEAQ in the germline V gene (reference sequence). V gave up 1 base and J gave up 1 base; unmatched junction bases: 1. In DNA, the CDR3 is TGTGCCAGCAGCTTAGGGGACAGATCCTACGAGCAGTACTTC. Translating gives CASSLGDRSYEQYF. The variable domain in full, completed from reference TRBV7-9 and TRBJ2-7, reads DTGVSQNPRHKITKRGQNVTFRCDPISEHNRLYWYRQTLGQGPEFLTYFQNEAQLEKSRLLSDRFSAERPKGSFSTLEIQRTEQGDSAMYLCASSLGDRSYEQYFGPGTRLTVT.

This chain uses TRBV28 with TRBJ1-4, with 7 bases matching TRBD1. Looked up from germline, CDR1 is MDHEN and CDR2 is SYDVKM. Trimming at V came to 9 bases and at J to 8 bases, leaving 18 bases not matched to a gene. The CDR3 has 16 amino acids. The CDR3 protein is CASLDRSSRGREKLFF. The CDR3 coding sequence is TGTGCCAGTCTGGACAGGAGTAGCCGGGGGAGGGAAAAACTGTTTTTT. Using reference TRBV28 and TRBJ1-4 for the parts outside the CDR3, the full variable domain is DVKVTQSSRYLVKRTGEKVFLECVQDMDHENMFWYRQDPGLGLRLIYFSYDVKMKEKGDIPEGYSVSREKKERFSLILESASTNQTSMYLCASLDRSSRGREKLFFGSGTQLSVL.

The chain uses TRBV28 and TRBJ1-5; 8 bases agree with TRBD1. CDR1 MDHEN and CDR2 SYDVKM come from the germline V gene. The trim removed 2 bases at V and 7 bases at J, leaving 7 bases unmatched. The CDR3 consists of 15 residues. Here the CDR3 reads CASSLRKQGDQPQHF. In DNA form, the CDR3 reads TGTGCCAGCAGTTTACGGAAACAGGGGGACCAGCCCCAGCATTTT.

This clone was recorded a few times. The CDR3 region has the DNA TGTGCCTGGAGTGTACCGTCGACTAGCGGGAGTCCCCTCCCATACAATGAGCAGTTCTTC. It encodes CAWSVPSTSGSPLPYNEQFF. The rearrangement links TRBV30 to TRBJ2-1; 12 bases fit TRBD2. Germline CDR1 is GTSNPN and CDR2 is SVGIG (reference sequence). The junction had 16 bases not matched to a gene; V was cut back by 0 bases and J by 4 bases. This CDR3 has 20 residues. The full variable domain, in which reference TRBV30 and TRBJ2-1 provide the parts outside the CDR3, is SQTIHQWPATLVQPVGSPLSLECTVEGTSNPNLYWYRQAAGRGLQLLFYSVGIGQISSEVPQNLSASRPQDRQFILSSKKLLLSDSGFYLCAWSVPSTSGSPLPYNEQFFGPGTRLTVL.

The V call is TRBV19, the J call TRBJ2-7; 7 bases match TRBD1. Germline assignment: CDR1 LNHDA and CDR2 SQIVND (reference sequence). CDR3 size: 14 residues. Trimming removed 4 bases from V and 0 bases from J; junction bases left unmatched: 3. The CDR3 nucleotides are TGTGCCAGTAGTAAGACAGGGAGCTCCTACGAGCAGTACTTC. It yields the protein CASSKTGSSYEQYF.

For the CDR3, the DNA is TGTGCCAGCAGCCAAGATGGGCTAGCGGGAGTCGAGCAGTACTTC. Protein: CASSQDGLAGVEQYF. The chain recombines TRBV14 with TRBJ2-7; 10 bases map to TRBD2. The CDR3 covers 15 residues. V lost 0 bases and J lost 6; bases outside the gene matches: 5. CDR1 and CDR2 (germline): SGHDN, FVKESK. Supplemented by reference TRBV14 and TRBJ2-7, the full variable domain reads EAGVTQFPSHSVIEKGQTVTLRCDPISGHDNLYWYRRVMGKEIKFLLHFVKESKQDESGMPNNRFLAERTGGTYSTLKVQPAELEDSGVYFCASSQDGLAGVEQYFGPGTRLTVT.

This clone was counted a single time. The chain combines TRBV28 with TRBJ2-5, with TRBD1 as a possible D gene (5 bases). The J call may be incorrect, as the DNA end agrees better with TRBJ2-7. The CDR3 covers 11 residues. Looked up from germline, CDR1 is MDHEN and CDR2 is SYDVKM. The CDR3 region is CASSQGYEQYF. The CDR3 DNA sequence: TGTGCCAGCAGCCAGGGCTACGAGCAGTACTTC.